These T cell receptor beta chains were read from a single sample in a study of beta chain features in type 1 diabetes. Only in-frame clones appear in the TCRdb table, and some are missing; sequencing was by immunoSEQ multiplex PCR. Among approximately 150,000 clones listed, more than 9% were seen once. Sequencing was done on a sample of naive CD4+ T cells from blood. The source of these receptors is a young man in good health. The CDR3 runs from the conserved cysteine through the conserved F or W. The D gene is left open where the match is weak. A clone size is listed for some rows: how often the clone was seen (once, few, many), or a class if it is expanded.

.,TRBJ1-2,TRBV7-2,TRBD1,TGTGCCAGCAGCTTGACAGGGTGGAGAGGCTACACCTTC,CASSLTGWRGYTF
.,TRBJ2-3,TRBV28,.,TGTGCCAGCAGTTTACGCCACTCGGCGGGGACCACAGATACGCAGTATTTT,CASSLRHSAGTTDTQYF
few,TRBJ2-5,TRBV7-9,TRBD2,TGTGCCAGCAGCTCCACAGCGGGGGGGCTTTGGGAGCAGTACTTC,CASSSTAGGLWEQYF
.,TRBJ2-5,TRBV6-6,TRBD2,TGTGCCAGCAGGTCTACTAGCGGGGAGTGGGAGACCCAGTACTTC,CASRSTSGEWETQYF
few,TRBJ1-2,TRBV4-1,TRBD1,TGCGCCAGCAGCCAAACCGGGACAGCTAACTATGGCTACACCTTC,CASSQTGTANYGYTF
few,TRBJ2-4,TRBV10-3,TRBD2,TGTGCCATCAGTAGTAGCGGGGGGCCCGTAGCCAAAAACATTCAGTACTTC,CAISSSGGPVAKNIQYF
few,TRBJ1-4,TRBV30,.,TGTGCCTGGAGTGTACCAGGGCTTAAGGAAAAACTGTTTTTT,CAWSVPGLKEKLFF
.,TRBJ2-3,TRBV11-2,.,TGTGCCAGCAGGGGCCCGGAGGGAGAAACACACACAGATACGCAGTATTTT,CASRGPEGETHTDTQYF
.,TRBJ2-7,TRBV6-5,TRBD2,TGTGCCAGCAGTGGACTAGCGGGGTCCTACGAGCAGTACTTC,CASSGLAGSYEQYF
.,TRBJ2-1,TRBV5-1,TRBD2,TGCGCCAGCTTGGGACTAGCGGGGGGGCCTCACAATGAGCAGTTCTTC,CASLGLAGGPHNEQFF
.,TRBJ1-5,TRBV6-5,.,TGTGCCAGCAGTTACTCGTCCGGACACCTGAATCAGCCCCAGCATTTT,CASSYSSGHLNQPQHF
.,TRBJ2-4,TRBV15,TRBD1,TGTGCCACCAGCAGACAGACAGGGGGTGGGACCAAAAACATTCAGTACTTC,CATSRQTGGGTKNIQYF
few,TRBJ1-5,TRBV19,TRBD1,TGTGCCAGTAGTTCGAGGGACAGGGGGTTGAGCAATCAGCCCCAGCATTTT,CASSSRDRGLSNQPQHF
.,TRBJ1-1,TRBV19,.,TGTGCCAGTAGTATTCAGGAAAGTGAAGCTTTCTTT,CASSIQESEAFF
many,TRBJ1-6,TRBV19,TRBD1,TGTGCCAGTAGGGGGACAGGACATTCACCCCTCCACTTT,CASRGTGHSPLHF
few,TRBJ2-1,TRBV6-5,.,TGTGCCAGCAGTCCACAGGTAGTGCATGAGCAGTTCTTC,CASSPQVVHEQFF
.,TRBJ2-3,TRBV6-5,TRBD2,TGTGCCAGCAGTTACGCGGGGGTCCGCACAGATACGCAGTATTTT,CASSYAGVRTDTQYF
few,TRBJ1-1,TRBV5-1,TRBD1,TGCGCCAGCAACCTCGGGCAGGGGGTTAACACTGAAGCTTTCTTT,CASNLGQGVNTEAFF
few,TRBJ2-5,TRBV5-1,.,TGCGCCAGCAGCTCCGGGACAACCTTCGAGACCCAGTACTTC,CASSSGTTFETQYF
few,TRBJ2-2,TRBV7-7,.,TGTGCCAGCAGCCCCGTAAACACCGGGGAGCTGTTTTTT,CASSPVNTGELFF
many,TRBJ2-5,TRBV15,TRBD2,TGTGCCACCAGCACAGGACTAGCTTGGGAGACCCAGTACTTC,CATSTGLAWETQYF
few,TRBJ2-2,TRBV7-7,TRBD2,TGTGCCAGCAGCTTAGAGTCTAGCGGGGGGGCGGACACCGGGGAGCTGTTTTTT,CASSLESSGGADTGELFF
few,TRBJ1-6,TRBV19,.,TGTGCCAGTAGTATTCAAAGTGCAAAAACGGATTCACCCCTCCACTTT,CASSIQSAKTDSPLHF
.,TRBJ1-5,TRBV28,TRBD1,TGTGCCAGCAGTCCGACAGGGGGCGGTCAGCCCCAGCATTTT,CASSPTGGGQPQHF
few,TRBJ2-7,TRBV30,TRBD2,TGTGCCTGGAGGGCGACTAGCGGGGGATCCTACGAGCAGTACTTC,CAWRATSGGSYEQYF
few,TRBJ2-1,TRBV4-1,TRBD1,TGCGCCAGCAGCCGCGGACAGGGGGCATCCTCTGAGCAGTTCTTC,CASSRGQGASSEQFF
few,TRBJ1-1,TRBV7-8,.,TGTGCCAGCGCGATGGAGGAGTACACTGAAGCTTTCTTT,CASAMEEYTEAFF
few,TRBJ2-7,TRBV27,TRBD1,TGTGCCAGCAGTTTGGGGCAGGGGGCGTTATACGAGCAGTACTTC,CASSLGQGALYEQYF
.,TRBJ1-1,TRBV19,TRBD1,TGTGCCAGTAGTATTTGGAAGACAGGGGCCACTGAAGCTTTCTTT,CASSIWKTGATEAFF
few,TRBJ2-7,TRBV5-1,TRBD1,TGCGCCAGCAGCAGAACAGGGGCTCCCCCCTACGAGCAGTACTTC,CASSRTGAPPYEQYF
.,TRBJ1-2,TRBV7-2,.,TGTGCCAGCAGCTTAAGAGGGAACGGCTACACCTTC,CASSLRGNGYTF
.,TRBJ1-1,TRBV7-9,TRBD1,TGTGCCAGCAGCCACTCCAGACAGGGATCGGTCACTGAAGCTTTCTTT,CASSHSRQGSVTEAFF
.,TRBJ1-5,TRBV19,TRBD1,TGTGCCAGCGCGGACAGGGTGTACCAGCCCCAGCATTTT,CASADRVYQPQHF
many,TRBJ2-1,TRBV7-2,TRBD1,TGTGCCAGCAGCTCCGGGACAGGGTGGAATGAGCAGTTCTTC,CASSSGTGWNEQFF
few,TRBJ1-5,TRBV19,TRBD1,TGTGCCAGTAGTATTTCGGGACAGCCTAGCAATCAGCCCCAGCATTTT,CASSISGQPSNQPQHF
few,TRBJ1-4,TRBV18,TRBD1,TGTGCCAGCTCACCCGGACAGGATGAAAAACTGTTTTTT,CASSPGQDEKLFF
few,TRBJ2-7,TRBV19,TRBD1,TGTGCCAGTAGCCCTTTTTCGGGACAGCCCTACGAGCAGTACTTC,CASSPFSGQPYEQYF
many,TRBJ1-5,TRBV6-5,.,TGTGCCAGCAGTTACACTCGGCAGGGGAATCAGCCCCAGCATTTT,CASSYTRQGNQPQHF
few,TRBJ1-2,TRBV14,TRBD1,TGTGCCAGCAGCGGGACAGGGATAGCTGGCTACACCTTC,CASSGTGIAGYTF
few,TRBJ2-7,TRBV5-6,.,TGTGCCAGCAGCTTGACCAGGACCTACGAGCAGTACTTC,CASSLTRTYEQYF
many,TRBJ2-2,TRBV29-1,.,TGCAGCGTTGAAGAACAGGGCTGGACCGGGGAGCTGTTTTTT,CSVEEQGWTGELFF
few,TRBJ2-1,TRBV7-9,TRBD2,TGTGCCAGCAGCTTATCAAGCGGGGGGGACAATGAGCAGTTCTTC,CASSLSSGGDNEQFF